The sequence of this T cell receptor beta chain was determined in a study of CD8 T cells in Susac syndrome. When the RNA was reverse transcribed, random hexamers were used with an input of 0.5 to 1 ug. MiXCR was run by TCRdb on the immunoSEQ multiplex PCR reads, yielding one entry per CDR3 protein. The table records 130,000 to 150,000 distinct CDR3 sequences, about 94% of them present only once. Purification of the CD8+ and CD4+ T cells relied on negative isolation, and TEMRA cells underwent FACS enrichment. The TCR sequence derives from a human donor in good health. Material: CD8+ T cells from PBMCs.

The DNA of the CDR3 is TGTGCCAGCAGCCAAGATAATAGTCTAGCCTCCTACAATGAGCAGTTCTTC. Protein product: CASSQDNSLASYNEQFF. The chain links TRBV14 to TRBJ2-1; possibly TRBD2 for D (5 bases). Germline V gene lookup returns CDR1 SGHDN and CDR2 FVKESK. There are 17 residues in the CDR3. V was shortened by 0 bases and J by 0 bases, with 12 bases between the two germline ends.